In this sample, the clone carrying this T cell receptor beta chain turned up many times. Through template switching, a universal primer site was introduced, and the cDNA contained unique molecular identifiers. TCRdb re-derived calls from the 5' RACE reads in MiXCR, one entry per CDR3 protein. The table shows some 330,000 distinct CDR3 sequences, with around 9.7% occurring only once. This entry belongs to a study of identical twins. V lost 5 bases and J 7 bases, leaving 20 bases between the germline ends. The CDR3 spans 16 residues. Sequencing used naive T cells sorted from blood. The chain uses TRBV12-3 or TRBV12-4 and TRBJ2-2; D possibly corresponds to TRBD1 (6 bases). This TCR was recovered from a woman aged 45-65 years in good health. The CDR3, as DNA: TGTGCCAGCAGTCCTTTAACGACAGGCTGGAGCGGGGAGCTGTTTTTT. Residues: CASSPLTTGWSGELFF.